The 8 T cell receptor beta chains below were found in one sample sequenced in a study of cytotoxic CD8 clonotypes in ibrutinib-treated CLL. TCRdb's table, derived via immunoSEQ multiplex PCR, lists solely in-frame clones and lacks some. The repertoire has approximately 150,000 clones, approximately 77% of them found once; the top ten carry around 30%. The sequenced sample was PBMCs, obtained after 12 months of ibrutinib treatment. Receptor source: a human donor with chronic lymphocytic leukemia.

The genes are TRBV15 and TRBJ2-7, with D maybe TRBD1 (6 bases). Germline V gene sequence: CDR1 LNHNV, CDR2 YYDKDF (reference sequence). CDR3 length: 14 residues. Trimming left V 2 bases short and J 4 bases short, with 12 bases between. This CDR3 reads CATSRPRGSYEQYF. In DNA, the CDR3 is TGTGCCACCAGCAGACCCAGGGGTTCGTACGAGCAGTACTTC. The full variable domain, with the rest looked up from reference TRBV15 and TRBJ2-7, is DAMVIQNPRYQVTQFGKPVTLSCSQTLNHNVMYWYQQKSSQAPKLLFHYYDKDFNNEADTPDNFQSRRPNTSFCFLDIRSPGLGDTAMYLCATSRPRGSYEQYFGPGTRLTVT.

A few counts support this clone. The CDR3, as DNA: TGTGCCAGCAGCTTATTTCTTATCGGCTACGAGCAGTACTTC. Its translation is CASSLFLIGYEQYF. V and J are TRBV7-2 and TRBJ2-7; D is unclear. Germline assignment: CDR1 SGHTA and CDR2 FQGNSA. Deletions cut 2 bases from V and 3 bases from J, with 11 bases between. This CDR3 comprises 14 residues.

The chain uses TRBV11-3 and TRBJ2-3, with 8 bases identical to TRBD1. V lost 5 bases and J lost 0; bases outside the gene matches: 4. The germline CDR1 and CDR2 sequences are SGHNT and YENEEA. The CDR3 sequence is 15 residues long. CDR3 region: CASSAGQGSTDTQYF. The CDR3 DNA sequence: TGTGCCAGCAGCGCTGGACAGGGCAGCACAGATACGCAGTATTTT. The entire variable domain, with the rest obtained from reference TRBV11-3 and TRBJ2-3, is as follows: EAGVVQSPRYKIIEKKQPVAFWCNPISGHNTLYWYLQNLGQGPELLIRYENEEAVDDSQLPKDRFSAERLKGVDSTLKIQPAELGDSAVYLCASSAGQGSTDTQYFGPGTRLTVL.

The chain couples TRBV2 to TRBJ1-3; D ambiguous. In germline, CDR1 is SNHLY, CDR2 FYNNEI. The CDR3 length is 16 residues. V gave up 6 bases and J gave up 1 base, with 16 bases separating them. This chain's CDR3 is CASRGPGIGSGNTIYF. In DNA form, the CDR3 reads TGTGCCAGCAGAGGGCCCGGGATCGGATCTGGAAACACCATATATTTT.

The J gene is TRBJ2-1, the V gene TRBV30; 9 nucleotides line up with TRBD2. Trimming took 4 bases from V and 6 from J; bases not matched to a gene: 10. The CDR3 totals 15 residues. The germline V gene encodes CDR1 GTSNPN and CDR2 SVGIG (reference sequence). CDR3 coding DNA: TGTGCCTGGAATTTGGCGGGGGGGCAACGCAATGAGCAGTTCTTC. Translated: CAWNLAGGQRNEQFF.

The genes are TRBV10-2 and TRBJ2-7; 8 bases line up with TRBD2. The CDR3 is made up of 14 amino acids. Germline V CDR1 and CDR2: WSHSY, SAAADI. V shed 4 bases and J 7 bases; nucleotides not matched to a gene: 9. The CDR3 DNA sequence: TGCGCCAGCAGTGGGGTAGCGGGAACGGGGGAGCAGTACTTC. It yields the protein CASSGVAGTGEQYF.

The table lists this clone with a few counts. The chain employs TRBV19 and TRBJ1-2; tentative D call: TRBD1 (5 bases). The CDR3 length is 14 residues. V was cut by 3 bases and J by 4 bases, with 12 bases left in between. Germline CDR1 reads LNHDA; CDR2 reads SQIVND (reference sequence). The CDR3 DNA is TGTGCCAGTAGTATTGGTTCAGGGCCCTATGGCTACACCTTC. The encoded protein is CASSIGSGPYGYTF.

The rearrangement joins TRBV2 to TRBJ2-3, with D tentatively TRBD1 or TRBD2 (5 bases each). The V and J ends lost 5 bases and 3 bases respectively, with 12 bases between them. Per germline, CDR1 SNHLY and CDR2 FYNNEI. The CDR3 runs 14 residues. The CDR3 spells CASSRGRRTDTQYF. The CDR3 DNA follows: TGTGCCAGCAGTCGGGGCCGGAGGACAGATACGCAGTATTTT.